These 30 T cell receptor beta chains originate from one sample sequenced in a study of technical replicates of blood from a handful of donors. TCRdb's table, derived via immunoSEQ multiplex PCR, lists solely in-frame clones and lacks some. There are around 92,000 clones in the sample; 95% occur only once, and around 0.21% lies in the top ten. The specimen sequenced was T cells isolated from PBMCs. These receptors were collected from a human donor in good health.

This chain connects TRBV9 to TRBJ2-7; 14 bases agree with TRBD2. The CDR3 contains 16 residues. Germline loops: CDR1 SGDLS, CDR2 YYNGEE. V was pared by 3 bases and J by 5 bases, with 7 bases of the junction left unmatched. CDR3 region: CASSDRTSGGRDEQYF. CDR3 DNA sequence: TGTGCCAGCAGCGACCGGACTAGCGGGGGGAGGGACGAGCAGTACTTC.

This chain connects TRBV4-2 to TRBJ2-3; the match to TRBD2 covers 10 bases. CDR3 size: 16 residues. Germline values: CDR1 LGHNA, CDR2 YNFKEQ. V lost 0 bases, J lost 11 bases, and 11 bases stayed unmatched. In DNA, the CDR3 is TGTGCCAGCAGCCAAGAAGAGCGGGGGGGCCAAGGTCTGCAGTATTTT. This codes for CASSQEERGGQGLQYF.

The chain joins TRBV20-1 to TRBJ1-2, with D uncertain. Germline CDR1 and CDR2: DFQATT and SNEGSKA (reference sequence). The CDR3 has 10 amino acids. Trimming removed 6 bases at V and 3 bases at J, with 5 bases between. CDR3 sequence (DNA): TGCAGTGCGCGGTACTATGGCTACACCTTC. It encodes CSARYYGYTF.

The rearrangement links TRBV5-6 to TRBJ2-7; 8 bases are shared with TRBD1. J was trimmed by 3 bases and V by 7 bases; bases with no gene match: 15. Germline assignment: CDR1 SGHDT and CDR2 YYEEEE. The CDR3 consists of 16 residues. As DNA, the CDR3 is TGTGCCAGCGACCTTTCAGGGGGCCGGGTCGACTACGAGCAGTACTTC. Translated, it gives CASDLSGGRVDYEQYF.

This chain joins TRBV5-1 and TRBJ1-2, with D tentatively TRBD1 (6 bases). This CDR3 region has 16 residues. Germline CDR1 reads SGHRS; CDR2 reads YFSETQ. Between the trimmed V and J ends, which lost 0 bases and 1 base, there was a span of 13 bases. CDR3 DNA: TGCGCCAGCAGCTTGGGGACAGCGCCGGGTAACTATGGCTACACCTTC. Amino acids: CASSLGTAPGNYGYTF.

V usage is TRBV19 and J usage is TRBJ1-5; D is unclear. Germline values: CDR1 LNHDA, CDR2 SQIVND (reference sequence). The CDR3 is 16 residues long. V shed 2 bases and J shed 3 bases, with 14 bases lying between them. Here the CDR3 DNA reads TGTGCCAGTAGTATAAGTGTCCGGCGGGACAATCAGCCCCAGCATTTT. Translating it yields CASSISVRRDNQPQHF.

The genes are TRBV5-4 and TRBJ1-3, with no clear D. V was clipped by 4 bases and J by 2 bases, with 16 bases between them. The germline V gene encodes CDR1 SGHNT and CDR2 YYREEE (reference sequence). This CDR3 spans 16 amino acids. Written as DNA, the CDR3 is TGTGCCAGCAGCCCGGGGTACGTAGGAACTGGAAACACCATATATTTT. Translating it yields CASSPGYVGTGNTIYF.

The rearrangement links TRBV29-1 to TRBJ2-7; 8 bases are a match to TRBD1. The V gene's germline CDR1 is SQVTM and CDR2 ANQGSEA. V was pared by 6 bases and J by 2 bases, with 6 bases of the junction left unmatched. The CDR3 covers 13 residues. Written as DNA, the CDR3 is TGCAGCGTCAAGACAGGGGCTACCTACGAGCAGTACTTC. Translated: CSVKTGATYEQYF.

The chain has TRBV10-1 and TRBJ2-3; 8 nucleotides match TRBD2. Unmatched junction bases numbered 7, after V lost 0 bases and J lost 5 bases. CDR3 length equals 16 residues. Germline V gene lookup returns CDR1 WNHNN and CDR2 SYGVQD (reference sequence). The DNA of the CDR3 is TGCGCCAGCAGTGAGTCCGGCGGGAGGAGGGTAGATACGCAGTATTTT. As protein: CASSESGGRRVDTQYF.

This chain uses TRBV10-2 with TRBJ2-1; D unclear. Germline values: CDR1 WSHSY, CDR2 SAAADI. The CDR3 is 11 amino acids. The V end was cut by 6 bases, the J end by 5 bases, with 5 bases between. CDR3 DNA sequence: TGCGCCAGCAGGAACAACAATGAGCAGTTCTTC. This codes for CASRNNNEQFF.

In this sample, this clone turned up once. This chain uses TRBV5-6 with TRBJ1-5, with 7 positions matching TRBD1. The germline gives CDR1 SGHDT, CDR2 YYEEEE. The CDR3 length is 13 residues. V dropped 1 base and J dropped 5; count of bases not matched to a gene: 0. The CDR3 region is CASSLTGDQPQHF. The CDR3 DNA reads as TGTGCCAGCAGCTTGACAGGGGATCAGCCCCAGCATTTT.

This sequence joins TRBV6-1 and TRBJ2-6; tentatively, D is TRBD2 (5 bases). This CDR3 contains 22 residues. Germline V gene sequence: CDR1 MNHNS, CDR2 SASEGT. Trimming left V 2 bases short and J 0 bases short, with 26 bases between. The CDR3 sequence is CASSELTSFSWAGLSGANVLTF. CDR3 bases: TGTGCCAGCAGTGAATTGACGTCTTTCAGTTGGGCAGGACTCTCTGGGGCCAACGTCCTGACTTTC.

The chain carries TRBV5-6 and TRBJ2-7; D uncertain. Trimming stripped 3 bases from V and 6 bases from J, with 16 bases between. Germline CDR1 reads SGHDT; CDR2 reads YYEEEE. The length of the CDR3 is 14 residues. CDR3 protein: CASSWWYRPGEQYF. The CDR3, as DNA: TGTGCCAGCAGCTGGTGGTACCGCCCCGGCGAGCAGTACTTC.

This chain connects TRBV7-8 to TRBJ1-1; 7 bases match TRBD1. CDR3 length equals 15 residues. Germline V lookup: CDR1 SGHVS, CDR2 FQNEAQ. The junction had 7 bases not matched to a gene; V was cut back by 5 bases and J by 1 base. CDR3 in DNA: TGTGCCAGCAGCGCTTACAGGGGAGGGAACACTGAAGCTTTCTTT. It is translated as CASSAYRGGNTEAFF.

The V gene is TRBV4-1, the J gene TRBJ1-5; no clear D gene. The germline gives CDR1 MGHRA, CDR2 YSYEKL. The CDR3 contains 14 residues. Trimming removed 0 bases from V and 4 bases from J, with 7 bases in between. The CDR3 DNA is TGCGCCAGCAGCCAAGACGGCAGGAATCAGCCCCAGCATTTT. Amino acid sequence: CASSQDGRNQPQHF.

About this clone: Relative to the germline gene, one junction end is altered; a read error may explain this. The chain combines TRBV6-4 with TRBJ1-1, with 8 bases that match TRBD1. The CDR3 contains 12 residues. The germline V gene encodes CDR1 MRHNA and CDR2 SNTAGT. Here the CDR3 DNA reads TGTGCCAGCAGTGACACGGGACAGGCTCCGACCTTT. Translated, it gives CASSDTGQAPTF.

The chain carries TRBV27 and TRBJ1-1; D perhaps matches TRBD1 (6 bases). The CDR3 has 18 amino acids. Trimming stripped 3 bases from V and 1 base from J, with 21 bases between. The germline V gene has CDR1 MNHEY and CDR2 SMNVEV (reference sequence). The CDR3 DNA is TGTGCCAGCAGTTTCCGCAGGGACACCGCGGGGGGGAACACTGAAGCTTTCTTT. Amino acids: CASSFRRDTAGGNTEAFF.

This sequence joins TRBV19 and TRBJ1-4; 7 bases match TRBD1. V was clipped by 4 bases and J by 7 bases; unmatched bases: 6. This CDR3 spans 14 amino acids. Germline V CDR1 and CDR2: LNHDA, SQIVND (reference sequence). CDR3 nucleotide sequence: TGTGCCAGTAGTAGACAGGGTGGGAGTGAAAAACTGTTTTTT. This sequence encodes CASSRQGGSEKLFF.

V usage is TRBV5-1 and J usage is TRBJ1-1, with D perhaps matching TRBD1 (6 bases). The CDR3 spans 14 residues. Germline V gene lookup returns CDR1 SGHRS and CDR2 YFSETQ. V lost 3 bases and J lost 4, with 13 bases in between. In DNA, the CDR3 is TGCGCCAGCAGCTCCTTAACAGGGCCCACTGAAGCTTTCTTT. Its protein product is CASSSLTGPTEAFF.

The chain links TRBV18 to TRBJ1-4; a weak D match, TRBD1 (5 bases). This CDR3 has 14 residues. Germline V lookup: CDR1 KGHSH, CDR2 LQKENI. Trimming took 5 bases from V and 6 from J, leaving 13 bases between them. DNA of the CDR3: TGTGCCAGCTCATCGCGACAGAGAGATGAAAAACTGTTTTTT. Its translation: CASSSRQRDEKLFF.

This chain joins TRBV4-1 and TRBJ1-1, with 7 positions matching TRBD1. There are 17 residues in the CDR3. Germline V gene lookup returns CDR1 MGHRA and CDR2 YSYEKL. V dropped 6 bases and J dropped 2; count of bases not matched to a gene: 15. The CDR3 spells CASSPRTRDRANTEAFF. As DNA, the CDR3 is TGCGCCAGCAGTCCCCGCACCCGAGACAGGGCTAACACTGAAGCTTTCTTT.

The chain carries TRBV7-2 and TRBJ1-3; unclear D gene. V was pared by 5 bases and J by 3 bases, with 20 bases between. The CDR3 is 17 amino acids. Germline lookup yields CDR1 SGHTA and CDR2 FQGNSA. CDR3 bases: TGTGCCAGCAGCATACGGTTGTCTCCACGTTATGGAAACACCATATATTTT. Protein sequence: CASSIRLSPRYGNTIYF.

This clone has just a few counts. The V gene is TRBV5-6, the J gene TRBJ1-1; 8 bases agree with TRBD1. The V segment lost 3 bases and the J segment 2 bases; nucleotides outside the gene matches: 9. This CDR3 has 16 residues. Germline CDR1 SGHDT, CDR2 YYEEEE. As DNA, the CDR3 is TGTGCCAGCAGCTCGGGACTGGACAGGGTAAACACTGAAGCTTTCTTT. The encoded protein is CASSSGLDRVNTEAFF.

The chain is built from TRBV4-1 and TRBJ2-3, with a weak D call TRBD2 (5 bases). The CDR3 runs to 18 residues. Deletions cut 0 bases from V and 6 bases from J, with 22 bases between. Germline CDR1 MGHRA, CDR2 YSYEKL. The CDR3 bases are TGCGCCAGCAGCCAAGACCCTGGAGTGCTATCCCCGGGGGATACGCAGTATTTT. It encodes CASSQDPGVLSPGDTQYF.

The rearrangement uses TRBV6-1 and TRBJ2-3; 7 nucleotides agree with TRBD1. This CDR3 comprises 15 residues. Germline V gene sequence: CDR1 MNHNS, CDR2 SASEGT. V lost 5 bases to trimming and J lost 6 bases; unmatched junction nucleotides: 11. This CDR3 is CASSPLRDRIDTQYF. The CDR3 region has the DNA TGTGCCAGCAGTCCACTCCGGGACAGAATTGATACGCAGTATTTT.

The chain is built from TRBV27 and TRBJ1-2; possibly TRBD1 for D (6 bases). Trimming stripped 3 bases from V and 1 base from J, with 12 bases between. The length of the CDR3 is 15 residues. Germline V gene sequence: CDR1 MNHEY, CDR2 SMNVEV (reference sequence). This CDR3 is CASSFQTGSNYGYTF. For the CDR3, the DNA is TGTGCCAGCAGTTTTCAAACAGGGAGTAACTATGGCTACACCTTC.

This sequence joins TRBV27 and TRBJ1-1, with D tentatively TRBD1 (6 bases). CDR3 length: 13 amino acids. CDR1 and CDR2 from the germline V gene are MNHEY and SMNVEV (reference sequence). Trimming removed 6 bases at V and 6 bases at J, with 14 bases between. Here the CDR3 DNA reads TGTGCCAGCAGCCTTACAGGGATCTCTGAAGCTTTCTTT. It encodes CASSLTGISEAFF.

In this sample, this clone turned up once. The V and J genes are TRBV6-1 and TRBJ2-3; D unclear. From germline, CDR1 is MNHNS and CDR2 SASEGT. This CDR3 contains 12 residues. Between the trimmed V and J ends, which lost 5 bases and 2 bases, there was a span of 5 bases. The CDR3 sequence is CASSQITDTQYF. The CDR3 nucleotides read TGTGCCAGCAGTCAGATCACAGATACGCAGTATTTT.

This clone showed up just once. The chain joins TRBV19 to TRBJ1-6; 11 bases line up with TRBD1. CDR1 LNHDA and CDR2 SQIVND come from the germline V gene (reference sequence). Trimming removed 3 bases from V and 8 bases from J; junction bases left unmatched: 15. CDR3 length: 19 amino acids. CDR3 nucleotide sequence: TGTGCCAGTAGTATGTCCCGGGACAGGGGGTCTGGGTGGCATTCACCCCTCCACTTT. Its protein is CASSMSRDRGSGWHSPLHF. Using reference TRBV19 and TRBJ1-6 for the parts outside the CDR3, the full variable domain is DGGITQSPKYLFRKEGQNVTLSCEQNLNHDAMYWYRQDPGQGLRLIYYSQIVNDFQKGDIAEGYSVSREKKESFPLTVTSAQKNPTAFYLCASSMSRDRGSGWHSPLHFGNGTRLTVT.

The CDR3 is CASSYKGQGESPLHF. CDR3 coding DNA: TGTGCCAGCAGTTACAAAGGACAGGGAGAGTCACCCCTCCACTTT. This chain joins TRBV6-6 and TRBJ1-6, with 8 bases fitting TRBD1. The CDR3 is 15 amino acids. From germline, CDR1 is MNHNY and CDR2 SVGAGI (reference sequence). The V and J ends lost 2 bases and 10 bases, in that order; junction bases with no gene match: 7.